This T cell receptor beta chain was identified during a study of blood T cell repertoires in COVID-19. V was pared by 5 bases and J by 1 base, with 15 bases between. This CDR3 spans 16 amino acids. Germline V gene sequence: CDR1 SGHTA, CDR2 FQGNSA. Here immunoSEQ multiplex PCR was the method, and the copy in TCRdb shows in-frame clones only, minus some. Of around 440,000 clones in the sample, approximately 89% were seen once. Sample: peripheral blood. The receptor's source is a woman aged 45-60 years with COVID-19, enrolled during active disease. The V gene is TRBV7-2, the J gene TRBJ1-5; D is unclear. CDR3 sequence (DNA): TGTGCCAGCAGCCCCATGAACCCGGGGAGCAATCAGCCCCAGCATTTT. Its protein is CASSPMNPGSNQPQHF.